A single sample gave rise to the 2 T cell receptor beta chains below, sequenced in a study of T cells in Graves' hyperthyroidism and ophthalmopathy (dated by TCRdb to between 2018 and 2020). Library preparation was by multiplex PCR. Sequenced using an Illumina HiSeq 2000. The TCR beta CDR3 regions were amplified from RNA transcripts. The first round of RT-PCR for the TCR CDR3 was performed with the HTBI primer set and the Qiagen OneStep RT-PCR kit. TCRdb reran the public reads through fastp at Q25 and MiXCR, keeping productive beta chains. Identical CDR3 proteins give one entry, which carries the most common genes and DNA. A total of 650,000 to 800,000 distinct CDR3 sequences appear in this sample, over 40% of them only once. 7% to 7.5% of the sample lies in the top ten. The sample was peripheral blood or thyroid tissue (not recorded which). All receptors come from an adult man with Graves' disease, either hyperthyroidism or ophthalmopathy (not recorded which).

The rearrangement joins TRBV20-1 to TRBJ1-5, with D possibly being TRBD1 (6 bases). Germline CDR1 reads DFQATT; CDR2 reads SNEGSKA (reference sequence). The CDR3 loop spans 14 amino acids. The V gene lost 3 bases and the J gene lost 5 bases, with 14 bases spanning the gap. In DNA, the CDR3 is TGCAGTGCTAGTACAGGGCGAAGGGATCAGCCCCAGCATTTT. Protein product: CSASTGRRDQPQHF.

This clonotype was counted ten times or more. The V gene is TRBV29-1, the J gene TRBJ2-5, with 8 nucleotides matching TRBD1. Germline loops: CDR1 SQVTM, CDR2 ANQGSEA. J lost 4 bases, V lost 6 bases, and 7 bases had no gene match. The CDR3 is 13 amino acids. CDR3 in DNA: TGCAGCGTGGAGAGACAGGGGCCAGAGACCCAGTACTTC. Translation gives CSVERQGPETQYF. Combining the CDR3 with reference TRBV29-1 and TRBJ2-5 gives the whole variable domain SAVISQKPSRDICQRGTSLTIQCQVDSQVTMMFWYRQQPGQSLTLIATANQGSEATYESGFVIDKFPISRPNLTFSTLTVSNMSPEDSSIYLCSVERQGPETQYFGPGTRLLVL.